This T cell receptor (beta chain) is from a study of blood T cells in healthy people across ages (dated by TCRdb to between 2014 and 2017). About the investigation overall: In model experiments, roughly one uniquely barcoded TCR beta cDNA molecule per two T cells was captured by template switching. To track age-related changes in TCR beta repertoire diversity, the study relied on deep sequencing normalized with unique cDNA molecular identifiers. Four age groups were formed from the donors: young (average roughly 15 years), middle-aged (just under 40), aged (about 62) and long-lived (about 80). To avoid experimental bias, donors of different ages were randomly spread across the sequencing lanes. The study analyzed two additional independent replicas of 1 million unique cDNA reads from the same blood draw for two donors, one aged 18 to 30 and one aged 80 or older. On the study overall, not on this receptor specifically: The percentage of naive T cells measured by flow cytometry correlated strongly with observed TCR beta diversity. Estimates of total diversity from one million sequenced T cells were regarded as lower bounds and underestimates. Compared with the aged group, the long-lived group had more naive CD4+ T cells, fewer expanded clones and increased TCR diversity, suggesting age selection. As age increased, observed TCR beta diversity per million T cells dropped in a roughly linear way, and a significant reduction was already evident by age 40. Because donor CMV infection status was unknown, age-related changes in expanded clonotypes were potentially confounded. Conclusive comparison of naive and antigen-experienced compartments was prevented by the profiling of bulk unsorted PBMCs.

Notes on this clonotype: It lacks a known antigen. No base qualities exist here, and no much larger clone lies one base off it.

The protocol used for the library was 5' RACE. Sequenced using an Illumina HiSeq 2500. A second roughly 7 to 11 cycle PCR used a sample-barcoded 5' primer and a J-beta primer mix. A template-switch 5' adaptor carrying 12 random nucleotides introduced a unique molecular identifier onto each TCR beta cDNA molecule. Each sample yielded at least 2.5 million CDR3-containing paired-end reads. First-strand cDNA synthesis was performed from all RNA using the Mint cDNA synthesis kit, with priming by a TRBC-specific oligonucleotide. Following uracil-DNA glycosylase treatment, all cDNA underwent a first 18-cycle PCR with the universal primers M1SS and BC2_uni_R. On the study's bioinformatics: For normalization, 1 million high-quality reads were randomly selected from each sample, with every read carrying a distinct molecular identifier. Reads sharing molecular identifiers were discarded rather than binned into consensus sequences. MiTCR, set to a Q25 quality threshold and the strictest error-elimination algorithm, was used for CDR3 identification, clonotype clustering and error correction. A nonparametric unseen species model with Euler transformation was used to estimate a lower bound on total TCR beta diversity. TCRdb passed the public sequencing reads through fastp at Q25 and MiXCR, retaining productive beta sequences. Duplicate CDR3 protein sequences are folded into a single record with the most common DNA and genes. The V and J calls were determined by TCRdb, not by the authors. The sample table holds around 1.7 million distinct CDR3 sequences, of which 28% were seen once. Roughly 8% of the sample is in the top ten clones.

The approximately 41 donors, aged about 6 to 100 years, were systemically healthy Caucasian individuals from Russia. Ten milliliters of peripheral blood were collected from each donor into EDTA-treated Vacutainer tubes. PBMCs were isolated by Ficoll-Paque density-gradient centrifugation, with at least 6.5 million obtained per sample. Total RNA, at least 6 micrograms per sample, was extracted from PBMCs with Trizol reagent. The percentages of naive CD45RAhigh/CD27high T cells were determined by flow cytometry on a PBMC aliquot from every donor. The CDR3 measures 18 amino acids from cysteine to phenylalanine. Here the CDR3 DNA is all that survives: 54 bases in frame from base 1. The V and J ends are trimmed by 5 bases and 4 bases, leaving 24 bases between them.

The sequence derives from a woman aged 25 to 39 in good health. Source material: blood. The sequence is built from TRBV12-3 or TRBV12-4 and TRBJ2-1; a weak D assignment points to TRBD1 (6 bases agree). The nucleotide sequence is TGTGCCAGCAGTAAAACCCGACCGGGACAAAGAGTATACAATGAGCAGTTCTTC. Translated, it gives CASSKTRPGQRVYNEQFF.